These T cell receptor beta chains were read from a single sample in a study of blood T cells in healthy people across ages. From the 5' RACE reads, TCRdb called clonotypes with MiXCR, one entry per CDR3 protein. The table has 650,000 to 1,000,000 distinct CDR3 sequences, around 50% seen once. Sample: blood. The receptors derive from a man older than 75 in good health. The CDR3 runs from the conserved cysteine through the conserved F or W. A D gene is named only where the DNA matches it firmly. Size values are once, few and many counts, or a class for expanded clones, and some rows have none.

d_gene	abundance	v_gene	j_gene	CDR3nt	CDR3aa
TRBD2	NA	TRBV20-1	TRBJ2-5	TGCAGTGCTCGGCTGGCTAGCGGGGCCTACCAAGAGACCCAGTACTTC	CSARLASGAYQETQYF
NA	NA	TRBV9	TRBJ2-2	TGTGCCAGCAGCGTAGTATCAGGGGCCACCGGGGAGCTGTTTTTT	CASSVVSGATGELFF
NA	NA	TRBV5-5	TRBJ2-7	TGTGCCAGCAGCTTAACAGGGAGAGGGGCCTACGAGCAGTACTTC	CASSLTGRGAYEQYF
NA	once	TRBV12-3/TRBV12-4	TRBJ2-5	TGTGCCAGCAGTTTATACACGACAGACACCCAAGAGACCCAGTACTTC	CASSLYTTDTQETQYF
NA	NA	TRBV4-1	TRBJ2-5	TGCGCCAGCAGCCAAGGGCCCCAACGGGGAGAGACCCAGTACTTC	CASSQGPQRGETQYF
NA	NA	TRBV11-2	TRBJ2-7	TGTGCCAGCAGACCCATTGCGGACCCAACCTACGAGCAGTACTTC	CASRPIADPTYEQYF
TRBD2	NA	TRBV14	TRBJ2-3	TGTGCCAGCAGTAGGCGGGGGGCGTACACAGATACGCAGTATTTT	CASSRRGAYTDTQYF
TRBD1	few	TRBV20-1	TRBJ1-5	TGCAGTGCTAGAGACAGGACAGGGAAGGTCCAGCCCCAGCATTTT	CSARDRTGKVQPQHF
TRBD2	few	TRBV20-1	TRBJ2-1	TGCAGTCCGAGTTCCCATCTCACTAGCGGGAGTTCGTACAATGAGCAGTTCTTC	CSPSSHLTSGSSYNEQFF
NA	NA	TRBV29-1	TRBJ1-2	TGCAGCGTTGCGGGGGGGGCAAGGGGCTACACCTTC	CSVAGGARGYTF
TRBD2	few	TRBV12-3/TRBV12-4	TRBJ2-1	TGTGCCAGCAGCCCCACCGGGACTAGCTACAATGAGCAGTTCTTC	CASSPTGTSYNEQFF
NA	few	TRBV5-1	TRBJ2-7	TGCGCCAGCAGCTTGAAGGGTCGGGACAATCTTTGGCAGTACTTC	CASSLKGRDNLWQYF